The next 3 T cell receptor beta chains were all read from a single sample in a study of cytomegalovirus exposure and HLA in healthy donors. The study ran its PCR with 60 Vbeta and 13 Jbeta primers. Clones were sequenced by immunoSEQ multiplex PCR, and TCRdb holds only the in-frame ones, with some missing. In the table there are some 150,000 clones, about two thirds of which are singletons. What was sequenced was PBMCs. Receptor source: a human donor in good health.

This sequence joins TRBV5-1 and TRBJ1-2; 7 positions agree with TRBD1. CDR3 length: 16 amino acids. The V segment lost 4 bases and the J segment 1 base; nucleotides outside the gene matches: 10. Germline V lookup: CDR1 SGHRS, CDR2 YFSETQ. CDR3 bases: TGCGCCAGCAGCGACCGACAGGGTAACCTTAACTATGGCTACACCTTC. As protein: CASSDRQGNLNYGYTF.

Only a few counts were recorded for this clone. The CDR3 is CASSLSRDRGNEQFF. In DNA, the CDR3 is TGTGCCAGCTCACTTTCCCGGGACAGGGGTAATGAGCAGTTCTTC. V and J are TRBV18 and TRBJ2-1, with 10 bases that match TRBD1. CDR1 and CDR2 from the germline V gene are KGHSH and LQKENI. The V and J ends lost 4 bases and 7 bases, in that order; junction bases with no gene match: 7. This CDR3 is built from 15 residues.

The CDR3 here is CASSLGQGIVGQPQHF. CDR3 nucleotides: TGTGCCAGCAGCTTGGGACAGGGGATTGTAGGGCAGCCCCAGCATTTT. V usage is TRBV7-6 and J usage is TRBJ1-5; 10 bases line up with TRBD1. The CDR3 totals 16 residues. The ends lost 3 bases at V and 7 bases at J; junction bases unmatched: 9. CDR1 and CDR2 from the germline V gene are SGHVS and FNYEAQ.